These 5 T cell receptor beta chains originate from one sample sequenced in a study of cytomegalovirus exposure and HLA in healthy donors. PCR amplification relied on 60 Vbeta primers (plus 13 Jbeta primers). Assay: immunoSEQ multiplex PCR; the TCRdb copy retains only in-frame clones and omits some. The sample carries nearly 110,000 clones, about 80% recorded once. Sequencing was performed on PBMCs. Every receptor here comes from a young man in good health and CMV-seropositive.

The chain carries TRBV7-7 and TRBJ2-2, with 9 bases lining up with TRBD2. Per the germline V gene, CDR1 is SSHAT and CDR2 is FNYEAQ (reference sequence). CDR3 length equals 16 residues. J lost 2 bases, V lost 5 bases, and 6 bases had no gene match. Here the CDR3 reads CASSPQTSGNTGELFF. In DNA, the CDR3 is TGTGCCAGCAGCCCCCAGACTAGCGGCAACACCGGGGAGCTGTTTTTT.

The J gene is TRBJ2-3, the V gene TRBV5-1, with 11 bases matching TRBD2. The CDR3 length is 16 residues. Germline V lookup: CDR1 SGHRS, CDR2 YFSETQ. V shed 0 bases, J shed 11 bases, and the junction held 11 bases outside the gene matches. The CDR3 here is CASSLVLSGGAGGQYF. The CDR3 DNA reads TGCGCCAGCAGCTTGGTGCTTAGCGGGGGGGCCGGGGGGCAGTATTTT.

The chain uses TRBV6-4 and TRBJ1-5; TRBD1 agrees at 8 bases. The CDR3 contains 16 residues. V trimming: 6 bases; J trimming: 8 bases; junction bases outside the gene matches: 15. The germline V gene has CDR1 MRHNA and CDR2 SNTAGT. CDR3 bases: TGTGCCAGCAGGGGCGGGGGCAGGGGGCGCGAAGAGCCCCAGCATTTT. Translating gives CASRGGGRGREEPQHF.

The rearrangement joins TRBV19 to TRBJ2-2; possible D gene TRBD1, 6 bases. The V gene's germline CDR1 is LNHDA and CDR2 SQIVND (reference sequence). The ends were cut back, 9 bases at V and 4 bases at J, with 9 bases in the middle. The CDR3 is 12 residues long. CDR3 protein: CASGQFTGELFF. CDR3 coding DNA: TGTGCCAGCGGACAGTTCACCGGGGAGCTGTTTTTT.

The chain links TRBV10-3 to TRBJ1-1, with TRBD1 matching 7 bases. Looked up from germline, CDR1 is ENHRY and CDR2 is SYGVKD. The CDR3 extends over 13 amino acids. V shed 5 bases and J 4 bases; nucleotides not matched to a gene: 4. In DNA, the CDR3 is TGTGCCATCAGTTTGACAGGGACCACTGAAGCTTTCTTT. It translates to CAISLTGTTEAFF.